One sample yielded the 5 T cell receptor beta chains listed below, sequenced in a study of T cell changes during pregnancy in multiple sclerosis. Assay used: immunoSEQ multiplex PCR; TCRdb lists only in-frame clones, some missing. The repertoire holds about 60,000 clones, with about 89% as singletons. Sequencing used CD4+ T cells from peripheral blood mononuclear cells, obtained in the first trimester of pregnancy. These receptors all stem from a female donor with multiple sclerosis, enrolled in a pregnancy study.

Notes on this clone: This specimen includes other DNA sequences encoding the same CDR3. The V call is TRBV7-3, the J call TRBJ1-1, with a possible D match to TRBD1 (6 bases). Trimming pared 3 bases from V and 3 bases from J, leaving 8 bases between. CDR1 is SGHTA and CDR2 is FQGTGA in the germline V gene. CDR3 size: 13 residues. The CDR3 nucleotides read TGTGCCAGCAGCTTTTACAGGGACACTGAAGCTTTCTTT. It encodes CASSFYRDTEAFF.

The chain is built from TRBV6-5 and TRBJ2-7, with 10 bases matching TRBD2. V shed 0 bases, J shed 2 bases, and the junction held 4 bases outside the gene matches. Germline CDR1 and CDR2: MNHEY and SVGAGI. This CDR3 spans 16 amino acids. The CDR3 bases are TGTGCCAGCAGTTACTCCGGGACTAGCGCACCCTACGAGCAGTACTTC. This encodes CASSYSGTSAPYEQYF.

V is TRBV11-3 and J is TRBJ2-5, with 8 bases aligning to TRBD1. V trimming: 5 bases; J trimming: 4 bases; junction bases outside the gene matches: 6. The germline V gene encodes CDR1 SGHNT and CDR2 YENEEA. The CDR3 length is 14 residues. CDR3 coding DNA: TGTGCCAGCAGCGGGGGACAGGCGCGAGAGACCCAGTACTTC. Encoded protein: CASSGGQARETQYF.

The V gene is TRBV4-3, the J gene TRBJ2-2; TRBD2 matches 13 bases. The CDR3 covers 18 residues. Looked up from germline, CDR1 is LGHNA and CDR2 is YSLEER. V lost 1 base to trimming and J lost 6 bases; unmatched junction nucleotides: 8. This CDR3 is CASSQGPRGLAGAGELFF. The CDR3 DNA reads TGCGCCAGCAGCCAAGGACCCCGAGGACTAGCGGGGGCCGGGGAGCTGTTTTTT.

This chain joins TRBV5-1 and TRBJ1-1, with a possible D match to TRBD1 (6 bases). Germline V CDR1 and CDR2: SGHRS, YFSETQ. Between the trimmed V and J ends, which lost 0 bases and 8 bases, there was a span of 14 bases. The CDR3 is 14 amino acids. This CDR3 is CASSLALGGSEAFF. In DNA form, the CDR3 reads TGCGCCAGCAGCTTGGCCTTAGGGGGATCGGAAGCTTTCTTT. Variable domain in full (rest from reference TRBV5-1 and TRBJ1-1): KAGVTQTPRYLIKTRGQQVTLSCSPISGHRSVSWYQQTPGQGLQFLFEYFSETQRNKGNFPGRFSGRQFSNSRSEMNVSTLELGDSALYLCASSLALGGSEAFFGQGTRLTVV.